The 3 T cell receptor beta chains below come from one sample, sequenced in a study of blood T cell repertoires in COVID-19. The assay was immunoSEQ multiplex PCR, and TCRdb's table has in-frame clones only and misses some. The sample records 200,000 to 250,000 clones, more than 85% being singletons. Sample: PBMCs or T cells enriched from blood (not recorded which). All receptors come from a woman aged 30 to 39 who had recovered from COVID-19.

The chain links TRBV11-2 to TRBJ2-5; 9 positions agree with TRBD1. J was trimmed by 11 bases and V by 5 bases; bases with no gene match: 12. Germline CDR1 is SGHAT and CDR2 is FQNNGV. The CDR3 runs to 14 residues. The CDR3 loop reads CASSQNTDRGSQYF. In DNA, the CDR3 is TGTGCCAGCAGCCAAAATACGGACAGGGGATCGCAGTACTTC.

This clone was detected many times. The chain uses TRBV4-2 and TRBJ1-4; 7 nucleotides agree with TRBD1. After removal of 4 bases from V and 3 bases from J, the junction contained 5 bases not matched to a gene. The CDR3 consists of 15 residues. Germline V lookup: CDR1 LGHNA, CDR2 YNFKEQ. CDR3 bases: TGTGCCAGCAGCCGCGGACAGGACGCTAATGAAAAACTGTTTTTT. Translation gives CASSRGQDANEKLFF.

V usage is TRBV24-1 and J usage is TRBJ2-1, with D perhaps TRBD2 (5 bases). CDR3 length equals 13 residues. Germline CDR1 and CDR2: KGHDR and SFDVKD. V gave up 4 bases and J gave up 10 bases, with 13 bases separating them. The DNA of the CDR3 is TGTGCCACCAGTGACTGGGGTCGGGGAGAGCAGTTCTTC. This sequence encodes CATSDWGRGEQFF.